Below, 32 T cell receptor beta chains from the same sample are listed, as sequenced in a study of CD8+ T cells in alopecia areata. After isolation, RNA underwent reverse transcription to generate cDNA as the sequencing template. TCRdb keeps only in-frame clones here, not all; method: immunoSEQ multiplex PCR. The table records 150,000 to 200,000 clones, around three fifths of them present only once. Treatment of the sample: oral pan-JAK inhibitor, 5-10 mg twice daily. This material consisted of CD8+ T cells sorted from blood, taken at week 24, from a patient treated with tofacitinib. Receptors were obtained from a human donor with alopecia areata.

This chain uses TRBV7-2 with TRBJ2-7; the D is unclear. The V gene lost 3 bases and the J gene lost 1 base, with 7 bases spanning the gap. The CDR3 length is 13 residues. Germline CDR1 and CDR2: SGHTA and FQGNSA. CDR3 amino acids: CASSLDVSYEQYF. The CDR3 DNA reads TGTGCCAGCAGCTTGGACGTTTCCTACGAGCAGTACTTC.

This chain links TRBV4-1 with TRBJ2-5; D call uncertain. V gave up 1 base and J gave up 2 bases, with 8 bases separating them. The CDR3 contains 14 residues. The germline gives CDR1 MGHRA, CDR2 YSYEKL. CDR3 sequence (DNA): TGCGCCAGCAGCCAAGCGGCAGCGCAAGAGACCCAGTACTTC. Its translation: CASSQAAAQETQYF.

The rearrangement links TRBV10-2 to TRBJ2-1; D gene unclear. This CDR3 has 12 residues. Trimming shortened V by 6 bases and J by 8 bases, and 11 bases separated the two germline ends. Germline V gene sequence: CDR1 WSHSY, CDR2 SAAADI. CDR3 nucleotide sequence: TGCGCCAGCAGCGCCCTACTGGATGAGCAGTTCTTC. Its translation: CASSALLDEQFF.

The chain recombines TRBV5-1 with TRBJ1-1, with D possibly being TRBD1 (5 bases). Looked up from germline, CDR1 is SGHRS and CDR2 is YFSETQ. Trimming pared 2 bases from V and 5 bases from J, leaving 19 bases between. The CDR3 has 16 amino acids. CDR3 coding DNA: TGCGCCAGCAGCTTTGAGGGCCAAGGGGCGCAAACTGAAGCTTTCTTT. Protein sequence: CASSFEGQGAQTEAFF.

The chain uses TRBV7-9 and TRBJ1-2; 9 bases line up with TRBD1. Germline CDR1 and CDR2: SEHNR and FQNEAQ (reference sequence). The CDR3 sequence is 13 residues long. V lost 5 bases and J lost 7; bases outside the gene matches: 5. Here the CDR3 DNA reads TGTGCCAGCAGCCAGGACAGGGGTGGTGGCTACACCTTC. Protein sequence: CASSQDRGGGYTF.

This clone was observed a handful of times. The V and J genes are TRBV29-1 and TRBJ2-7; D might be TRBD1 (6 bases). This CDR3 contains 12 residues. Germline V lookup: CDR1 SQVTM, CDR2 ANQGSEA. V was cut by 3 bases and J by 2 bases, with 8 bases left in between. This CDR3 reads CSVEGAAYEQYF. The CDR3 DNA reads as TGCAGCGTTGAGGGGGCGGCCTACGAGCAGTACTTC.

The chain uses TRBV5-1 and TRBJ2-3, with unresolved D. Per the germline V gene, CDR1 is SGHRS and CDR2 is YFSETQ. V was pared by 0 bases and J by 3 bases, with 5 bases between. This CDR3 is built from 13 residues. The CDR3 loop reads CASSLEETDTQYF. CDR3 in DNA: TGCGCCAGCAGCTTGGAGGAAACAGATACGCAGTATTTT.

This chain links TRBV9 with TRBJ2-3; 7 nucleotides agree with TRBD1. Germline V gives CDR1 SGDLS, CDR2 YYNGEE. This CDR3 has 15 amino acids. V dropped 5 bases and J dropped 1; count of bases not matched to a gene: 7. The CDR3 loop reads CASRPRQGGTDTQYF. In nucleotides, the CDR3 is TGTGCCAGCAGACCCCGACAGGGTGGCACAGATACGCAGTATTTT.

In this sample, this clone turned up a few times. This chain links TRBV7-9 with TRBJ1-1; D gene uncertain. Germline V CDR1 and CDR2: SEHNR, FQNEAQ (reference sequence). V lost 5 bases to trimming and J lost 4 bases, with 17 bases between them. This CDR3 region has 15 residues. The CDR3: CASSGLGLGGTEAFF. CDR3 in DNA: TGTGCCAGCAGCGGCCTTGGCCTGGGAGGCACTGAAGCTTTCTTT. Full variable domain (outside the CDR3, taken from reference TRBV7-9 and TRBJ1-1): DTGVSQNPRHKITKRGQNVTFRCDPISEHNRLYWYRQTLGQGPEFLTYFQNEAQLEKSRLLSDRFSAERPKGSFSTLEIQRTEQGDSAMYLCASSGLGLGGTEAFFGQGTRLTVV.

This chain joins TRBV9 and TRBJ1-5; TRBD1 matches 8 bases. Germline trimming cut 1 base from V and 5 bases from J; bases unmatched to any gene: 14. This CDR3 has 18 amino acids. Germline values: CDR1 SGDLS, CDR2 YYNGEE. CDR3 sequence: CASSVKKTPGQDYQPQHF. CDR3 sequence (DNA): TGTGCCAGCAGCGTAAAGAAAACCCCGGGACAGGACTATCAGCCCCAGCATTTT.

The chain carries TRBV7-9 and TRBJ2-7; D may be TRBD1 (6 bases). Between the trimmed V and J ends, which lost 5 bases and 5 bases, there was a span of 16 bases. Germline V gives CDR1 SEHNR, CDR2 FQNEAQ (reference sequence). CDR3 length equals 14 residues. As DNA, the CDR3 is TGTGCCAGCAGCGGCATACAGGGATACGACGAGCAGTACTTC. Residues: CASSGIQGYDEQYF.

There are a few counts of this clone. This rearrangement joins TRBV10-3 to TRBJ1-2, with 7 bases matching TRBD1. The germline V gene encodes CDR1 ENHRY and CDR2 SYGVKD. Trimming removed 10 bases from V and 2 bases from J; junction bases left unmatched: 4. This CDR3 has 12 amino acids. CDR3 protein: CATPGQNYGYTF. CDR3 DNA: TGTGCCACACCGGGACAGAACTATGGCTACACCTTC.

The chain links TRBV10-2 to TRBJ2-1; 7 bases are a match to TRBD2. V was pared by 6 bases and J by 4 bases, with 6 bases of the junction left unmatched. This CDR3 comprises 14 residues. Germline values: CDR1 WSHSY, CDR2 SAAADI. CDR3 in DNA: TGCGCCAGCAGCCTCGGGGGGAAGTACAATGAGCAGTTCTTC. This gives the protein CASSLGGKYNEQFF.

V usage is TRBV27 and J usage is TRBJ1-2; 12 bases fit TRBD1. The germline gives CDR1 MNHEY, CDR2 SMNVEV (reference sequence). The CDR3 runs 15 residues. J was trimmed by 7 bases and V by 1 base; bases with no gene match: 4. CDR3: CASSLLGQGASGYTF. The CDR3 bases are TGTGCCAGCAGTTTATTGGGACAGGGGGCGAGTGGCTACACCTTC.

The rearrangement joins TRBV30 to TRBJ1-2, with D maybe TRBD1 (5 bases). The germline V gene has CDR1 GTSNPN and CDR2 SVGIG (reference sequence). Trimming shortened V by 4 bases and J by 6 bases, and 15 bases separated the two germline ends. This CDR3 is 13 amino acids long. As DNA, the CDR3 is TGTGCCTGGACCCAAACCGGAGGGGATGGCTACACCTTC. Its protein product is CAWTQTGGDGYTF.

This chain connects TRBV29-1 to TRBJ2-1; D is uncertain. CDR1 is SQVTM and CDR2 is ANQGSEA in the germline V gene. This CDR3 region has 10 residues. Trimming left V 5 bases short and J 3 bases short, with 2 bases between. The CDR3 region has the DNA TGCAGCGTTTACTACAATGAGCAGTTCTTC. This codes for CSVYYNEQFF.

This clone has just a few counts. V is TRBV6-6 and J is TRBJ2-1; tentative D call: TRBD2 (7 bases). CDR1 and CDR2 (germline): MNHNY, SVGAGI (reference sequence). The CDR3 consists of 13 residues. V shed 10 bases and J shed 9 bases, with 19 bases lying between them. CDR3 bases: TGTGCCACCGCAACCCCGGGGGGCACTGAGCAGTTCTTC. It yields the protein CATATPGGTEQFF.

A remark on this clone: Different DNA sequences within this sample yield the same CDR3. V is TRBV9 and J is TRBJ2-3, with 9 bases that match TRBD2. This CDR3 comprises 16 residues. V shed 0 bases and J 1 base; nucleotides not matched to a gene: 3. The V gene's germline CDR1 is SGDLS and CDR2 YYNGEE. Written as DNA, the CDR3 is TGTGCCAGCAGCGTAGATCGACTAGCGGGCACAGATACGCAGTATTTT. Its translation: CASSVDRLAGTDTQYF.

The CDR3: CASSLDLTGFYGYTF. For the CDR3, the DNA is TGTGCCAGCAGCTTAGATCTGACAGGCTTCTATGGCTACACCTTC. This chain links TRBV7-2 with TRBJ1-2; D may be TRBD1 (6 bases). V gave up 1 base and J gave up 4 bases, with 13 bases separating them. Looked up from germline, CDR1 is SGHTA and CDR2 is FQGNSA. The CDR3 loop spans 15 amino acids.

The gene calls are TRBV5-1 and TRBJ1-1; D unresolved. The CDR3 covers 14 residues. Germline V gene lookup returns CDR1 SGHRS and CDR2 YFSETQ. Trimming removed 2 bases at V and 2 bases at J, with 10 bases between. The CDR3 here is CASSFRALNTEAFF. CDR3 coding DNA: TGCGCCAGCAGCTTCCGGGCCCTCAACACTGAAGCTTTCTTT.

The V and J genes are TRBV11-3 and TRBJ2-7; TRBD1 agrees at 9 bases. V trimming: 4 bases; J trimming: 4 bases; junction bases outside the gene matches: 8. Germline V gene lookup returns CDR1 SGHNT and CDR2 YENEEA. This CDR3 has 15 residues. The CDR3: CASSSTGGRGYEQYF. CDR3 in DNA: TGTGCCAGCAGCTCGACAGGGGGAAGGGGTTACGAGCAGTACTTC.

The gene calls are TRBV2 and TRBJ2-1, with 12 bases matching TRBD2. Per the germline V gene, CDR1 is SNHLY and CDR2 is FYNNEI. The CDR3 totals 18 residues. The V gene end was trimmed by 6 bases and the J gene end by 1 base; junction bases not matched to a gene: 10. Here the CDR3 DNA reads TGTGCCAGCAGAGATCCACGCCTAGCGGGGGGGTCCTACAATGAGCAGTTCTTC. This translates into CASRDPRLAGGSYNEQFF.

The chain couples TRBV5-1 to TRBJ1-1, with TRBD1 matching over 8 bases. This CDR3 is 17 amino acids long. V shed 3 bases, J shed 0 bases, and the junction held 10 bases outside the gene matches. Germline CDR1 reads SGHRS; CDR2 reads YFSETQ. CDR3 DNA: TGCGCCAGCAGCTATTGGGCCGGGACAGGAATGAACACTGAAGCTTTCTTT. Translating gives CASSYWAGTGMNTEAFF.

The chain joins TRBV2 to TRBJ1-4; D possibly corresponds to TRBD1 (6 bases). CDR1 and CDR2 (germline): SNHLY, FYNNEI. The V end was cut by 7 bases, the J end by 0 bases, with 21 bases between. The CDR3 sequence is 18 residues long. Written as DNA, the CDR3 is TGTGCCAGCATTCGTGCTTGGGACACGATAACAACTAATGAAAAACTGTTTTTT. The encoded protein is CASIRAWDTITTNEKLFF.

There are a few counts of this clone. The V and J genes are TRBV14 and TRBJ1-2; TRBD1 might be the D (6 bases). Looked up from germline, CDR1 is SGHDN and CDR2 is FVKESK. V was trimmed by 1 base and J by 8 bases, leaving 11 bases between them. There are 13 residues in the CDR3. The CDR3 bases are TGTGCCAGCAGCCAAGGAGGGGGAGGCGGCTACACCTTC. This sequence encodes CASSQGGGGGYTF.

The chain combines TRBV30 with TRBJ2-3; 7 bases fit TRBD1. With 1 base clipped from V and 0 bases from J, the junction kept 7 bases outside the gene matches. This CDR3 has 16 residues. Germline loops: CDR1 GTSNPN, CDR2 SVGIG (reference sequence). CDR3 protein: CAWSAGQVTSTDTQYF. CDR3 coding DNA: TGTGCCTGGAGTGCCGGACAGGTTACTAGCACAGATACGCAGTATTTT.

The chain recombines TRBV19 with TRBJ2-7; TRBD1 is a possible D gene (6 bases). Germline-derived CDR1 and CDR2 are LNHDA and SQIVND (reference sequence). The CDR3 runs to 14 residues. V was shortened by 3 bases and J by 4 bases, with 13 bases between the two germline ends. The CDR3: CASSMGRGGYEQYF. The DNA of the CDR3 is TGTGCCAGTAGTATGGGGAGAGGGGGATACGAGCAGTACTTC. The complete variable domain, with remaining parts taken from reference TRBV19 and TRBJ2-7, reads DGGITQSPKYLFRKEGQNVTLSCEQNLNHDAMYWYRQDPGQGLRLIYYSQIVNDFQKGDIAEGYSVSREKKESFPLTVTSAQKNPTAFYLCASSMGRGGYEQYFGPGTRLTVT.

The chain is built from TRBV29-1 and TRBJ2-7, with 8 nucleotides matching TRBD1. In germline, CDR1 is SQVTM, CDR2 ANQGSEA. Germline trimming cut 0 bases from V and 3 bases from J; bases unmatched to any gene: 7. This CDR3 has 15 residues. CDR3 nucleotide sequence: TGCAGCGTTGAAGATTTGTCCGGACAGGGCTACGAGCAGTACTTC. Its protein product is CSVEDLSGQGYEQYF.

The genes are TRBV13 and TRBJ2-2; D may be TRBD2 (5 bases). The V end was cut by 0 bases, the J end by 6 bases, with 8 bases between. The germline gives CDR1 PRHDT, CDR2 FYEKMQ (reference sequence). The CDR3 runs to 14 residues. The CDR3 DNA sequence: TGTGCCAGCAGCTTAGGTTTTAGCGCCGGGGAGCTGTTTTTT. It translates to CASSLGFSAGELFF. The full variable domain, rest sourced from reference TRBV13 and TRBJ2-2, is AAGVIQSPRHLIKEKRETATLKCYPIPRHDTVYWYQQGPGQDPQFLISFYEKMQSDKGSIPDRFSAQQFSDYHSELNMSSLELGDSALYFCASSLGFSAGELFFGEGSRLTVL.

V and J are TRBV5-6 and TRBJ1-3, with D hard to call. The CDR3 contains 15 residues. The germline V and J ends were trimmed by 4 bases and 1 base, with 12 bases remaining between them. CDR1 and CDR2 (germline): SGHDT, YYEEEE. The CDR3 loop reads CASSLIEQSGNTIYF. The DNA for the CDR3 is TGTGCCAGCAGCCTTATTGAACAGTCTGGAAACACCATATATTTT.

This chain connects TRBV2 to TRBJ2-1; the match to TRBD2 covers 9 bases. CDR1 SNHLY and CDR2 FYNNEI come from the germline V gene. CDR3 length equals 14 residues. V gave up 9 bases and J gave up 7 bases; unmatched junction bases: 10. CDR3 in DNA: TGTGCCAGGGTCCAGGATGCGGGGGGGAATGAGCAGTTCTTC. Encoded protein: CARVQDAGGNEQFF.

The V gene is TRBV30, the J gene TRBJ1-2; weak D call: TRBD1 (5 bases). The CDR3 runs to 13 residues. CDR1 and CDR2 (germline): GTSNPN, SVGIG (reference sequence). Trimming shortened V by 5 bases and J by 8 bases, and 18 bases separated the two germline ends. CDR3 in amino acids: CAWGDPESRGYTF. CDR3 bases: TGTGCCTGGGGGGACCCAGAGTCGCGGGGCTACACCTTC. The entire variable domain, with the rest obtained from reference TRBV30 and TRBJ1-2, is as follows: SQTIHQWPATLVQPVGSPLSLECTVEGTSNPNLYWYRQAAGRGLQLLFYSVGIGQISSEVPQNLSASRPQDRQFILSSKKLLLSDSGFYLCAWGDPESRGYTFGSGTRLTVV.